Below, 13 T cell receptor beta chains from the same sample are listed, as sequenced in a study of OX40 agonist ivuxolimab in advanced cancers. Clones were sequenced by immunoSEQ multiplex PCR, and TCRdb holds only the in-frame ones, with some missing. The table shows tens of thousands of clones, with roughly 86% occurring only once. Sequencing was performed on CD4+ or CD8+ T cells sorted from blood, taken in a trial of the OX40 agonist ivuxolimab. Every receptor here comes from an adult with an advanced solid tumor such as melanoma, head and neck, liver or kidney cancer.

The chain combines TRBV11-2 with TRBJ1-3, with a possible D match to TRBD1 (6 bases). The CDR3 contains 19 residues. CDR1 is SGHAT and CDR2 is FQNNGV in the germline V gene. Trimming cost V 4 bases and J 0 bases, with 22 bases left between them. This chain's CDR3 is CASSSMWPGGRLSGNTIYF. The CDR3 nucleotides read TGTGCCAGCAGCTCAATGTGGCCTGGGGGCAGACTCTCTGGAAACACCATATATTTT.

The chain links TRBV10-3 to TRBJ2-7; unclear D gene. CDR3 length: 13 residues. CDR1 is ENHRY and CDR2 is SYGVKD in the germline V gene. V was pared by 0 bases and J by 3 bases, with 6 bases between. The CDR3 reads CAISESGGYEQYF. DNA for the CDR3: TGTGCCATCAGTGAGTCCGGCGGCTACGAGCAGTACTTC.

V usage is TRBV14 and J usage is TRBJ2-3; 8 bases line up with TRBD2. The germline CDR1 and CDR2 sequences are SGHDN and FVKESK. The V gene end was trimmed by 4 bases and the J gene end by 0 bases; junction bases not matched to a gene: 6. The CDR3 is 16 residues long. This CDR3 reads CASSLHSGVSTDTQYF. The CDR3 DNA follows: TGTGCCAGCAGCCTCCATAGCGGGGTTAGCACAGATACGCAGTATTTT.

This chain joins TRBV4-1 and TRBJ2-5; TRBD1 or TRBD2 may be the D gene (6 bases each). CDR3 length: 14 amino acids. V lost 1 base and J 6 bases, leaving 12 bases between the germline ends. CDR1 is MGHRA and CDR2 is YSYEKL in the germline V gene. CDR3 sequence reads: CASSQGGAVKTQYF. In DNA, the CDR3 is TGCGCCAGCAGCCAAGGGGGGGCAGTGAAGACCCAGTACTTC.

Here the CDR3 DNA reads TGTGCCAGCAGTGAGCGCACTTCCGGGACTAGAGAGACCCAGTACTTC. Its translation is CASSERTSGTRETQYF. The V gene is TRBV25-1, the J gene TRBJ2-5; 8 bases line up with TRBD2. In germline, CDR1 is MGHDK, CDR2 SYGVNS. This CDR3 spans 16 amino acids. Unmatched junction bases numbered 10, after V lost 3 bases and J lost 4 bases.

This clone has a single count. CDR3 sequence reads: CASSLSSFEAFF. The CDR3 DNA follows: TGTGCCAGCAGCTTGTCCAGCTTTGAAGCTTTCTTT. V usage is TRBV5-4 and J usage is TRBJ1-1; D is undetermined. This CDR3 is built from 12 residues. V was trimmed by 1 base and J by 7 bases, leaving 8 bases between them. The germline V gene has CDR1 SGHNT and CDR2 YYREEE (reference sequence).

The chain uses TRBV2 and TRBJ2-2, with 7 bases lining up with TRBD2. The CDR3 covers 13 residues. Germline V gene data show CDR1 as SNHLY and CDR2 as FYNNEI. Trimming cost V 8 bases and J 3 bases; bases outside gene matches: 3. The CDR3: CASFAGDTGELFF. CDR3 DNA sequence: TGTGCCAGCTTCGCGGGGGACACCGGGGAGCTGTTTTTT.

In this sample, this clone turned up a few times. The gene calls are TRBV7-3 and TRBJ1-1; maybe TRBD1 (5 bases). This CDR3 has 14 amino acids. Germline V gene lookup returns CDR1 SGHTA and CDR2 FQGTGA. The V end lost 5 bases, the J end lost 7 bases, and 17 bases lay between the germline ends. CDR3 DNA: TGTGCCAGCAGCCTCTACGGAGGGAGGGGTGAAGCTTTCTTT. Its protein product is CASSLYGGRGEAFF. The whole variable domain, filled in from reference TRBV7-3 and TRBJ1-1, reads GAGVSQTPSNKVTEKGKYVELRCDPISGHTALYWYRQSLGQGPEFLIYFQGTGAADDSGLPNDRFFAVRPEGSVSTLKIQRTERGDSAVYLCASSLYGGRGEAFFGQGTRLTVV.

This chain connects TRBV2 to TRBJ1-3; D remains ambiguous. Germline assignment: CDR1 SNHLY and CDR2 FYNNEI. The CDR3 is made up of 15 amino acids. The germline V and J ends were trimmed by 5 bases and 0 bases, with 11 bases remaining between them. The CDR3 is CASSNLISSGNTIYF. CDR3 DNA sequence: TGTGCCAGCAGTAACCTTATAAGCTCTGGAAACACCATATATTTT.

The V call is TRBV5-3, the J call TRBJ2-2; no firm D call. TRBV5-3 has ORF status, its function being uncertain. The CDR3 is made up of 13 amino acids. V was clipped by 8 bases and J by 3 bases, with 11 bases between them. The DNA of the CDR3 is TGTGCCAGCAGGACCGATTACACCGGGGAGCTGTTTTTT. This codes for CASRTDYTGELFF.

CDR3 sequence: CASTQGHTGSPLHF. The CDR3 DNA sequence: TGTGCCAGTACTCAAGGACATACAGGTTCACCCCTCCACTTT. The chain couples TRBV19 to TRBJ1-6; D is possibly TRBD1 (5 bases). The CDR3 extends over 14 amino acids. V was clipped by 7 bases and J by 9 bases, with 16 bases between them. Germline CDR1 is LNHDA and CDR2 is SQIVND (reference sequence).

This clone was found a few times. This chain links TRBV6-6 with TRBJ1-5, with 11 bases aligning to TRBD1. Germline V gives CDR1 MNHNY, CDR2 SVGAGI (reference sequence). V lost 5 bases to trimming and J lost 3 bases; unmatched junction nucleotides: 3. The CDR3 spans 15 residues. CDR3 nucleotides: TGTGCCAGCAGTATGGGACAGGGGGTCAATCAGCCCCAGCATTTT. This gives the protein CASSMGQGVNQPQHF.

The chain has TRBV7-8 and TRBJ1-5; 7 nucleotides line up with TRBD1. This CDR3 comprises 17 residues. The J segment lost 3 bases and the V segment lost 5 bases, leaving 13 bases of the junction unmatched. Germline CDR1 is SGHVS and CDR2 is FQNEAQ. CDR3 region: CASSLFGTVGNNQPQHF. CDR3 sequence (DNA): TGTGCCAGCAGCCTATTTGGGACAGTGGGGAACAATCAGCCCCAGCATTTT. Based on the CDR3 plus reference TRBV7-8 and TRBJ1-5, the full variable domain is GAGVSQSPRYKVAKRGQDVALRCDPISGHVSLFWYQQALGQGPEFLTYFQNEAQLDKSGLPSDRFFAERPEGSVSTLKIQRTQQEDSAVYLCASSLFGTVGNNQPQHFGDGTRLSIL.